This T cell receptor (beta chain) came from a study of T cells in Graves' hyperthyroidism and ophthalmopathy. Study results and caveats: In the blood, most expanded thyroid clonotypes above 0.001 appeared as well.

Out of over 7.5 ml of fresh peripheral blood came the PBMCs. Trimming took off 8 bases at V and 6 bases at J, with 17 bases between the two ends. The CDR3 has 13 amino acids. This clonotype was found a few times. Its target is not known. Since a much larger clone is just one base distant, this may be a read error. Regions amplified from RNA transcripts were the TCR beta CDR3 regions. An initial round of RT-PCR targeting the TCR CDR3 relied on the HTBI primer set. TCRdb independently ran MiXCR on the multiplex PCR reads; one entry per CDR3 protein. This table has around 300,000 distinct CDR3 sequences, 15% to 20% appearing once.

This receptor was obtained from a man over 45 with Graves' ophthalmopathy. This rearrangement joins TRBV12-3 or TRBV12-4 to TRBJ2-7, with unresolved D. The sequencing input was blood. The CDR3 here is CASGSNHGSEQYF. CDR3 bases: TGTGCCAGCGGGTCTAATCACGGATCCGAGCAGTACTTC.